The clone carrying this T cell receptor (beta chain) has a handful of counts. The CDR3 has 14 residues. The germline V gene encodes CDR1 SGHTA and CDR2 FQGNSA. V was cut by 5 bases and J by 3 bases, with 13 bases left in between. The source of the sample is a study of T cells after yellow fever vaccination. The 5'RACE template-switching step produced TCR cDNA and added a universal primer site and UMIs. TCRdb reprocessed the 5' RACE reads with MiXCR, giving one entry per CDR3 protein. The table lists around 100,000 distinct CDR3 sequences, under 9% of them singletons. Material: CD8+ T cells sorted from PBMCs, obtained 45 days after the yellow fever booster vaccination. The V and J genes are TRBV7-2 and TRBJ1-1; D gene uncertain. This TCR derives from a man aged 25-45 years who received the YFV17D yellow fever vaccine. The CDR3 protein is CASSRIGSDTEAFF. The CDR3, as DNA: TGTGCCAGCAGCAGGATCGGATCTGACACTGAAGCTTTCTTT.